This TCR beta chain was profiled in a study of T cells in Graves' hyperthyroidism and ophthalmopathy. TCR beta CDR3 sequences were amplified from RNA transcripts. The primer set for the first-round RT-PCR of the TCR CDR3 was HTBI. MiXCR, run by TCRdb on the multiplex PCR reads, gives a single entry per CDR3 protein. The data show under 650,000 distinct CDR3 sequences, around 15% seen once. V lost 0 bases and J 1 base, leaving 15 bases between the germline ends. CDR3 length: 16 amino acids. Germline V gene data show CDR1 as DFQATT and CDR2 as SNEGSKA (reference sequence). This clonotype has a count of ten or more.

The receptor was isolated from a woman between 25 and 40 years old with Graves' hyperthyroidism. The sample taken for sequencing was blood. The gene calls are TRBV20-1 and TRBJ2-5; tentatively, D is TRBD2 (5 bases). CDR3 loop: CSARDLYGDLQETQYF. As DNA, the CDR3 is TGCAGTGCTAGAGATCTGTACGGGGATCTCCAAGAGACCCAGTACTTC.